This T cell receptor beta chain is from a study of Ad26.COV2.S vaccination and SARS-CoV-2 variants. Study summary: The study gave Ad26.COV2.S intramuscularly, once or twice 56 days apart.

Regarding treatment: some 20 received Ad26.COV2.S at low or high dose, single or two shots; roughly five received placebo; per-sample allocation not given. On day 63 after the first injection, vaccine and placebo recipients gave samples. Trimming removed 6 bases from V and 6 bases from J, with 19 bases in between. The CDR3 consists of 15 residues. Germline CDR1 and CDR2: SGHRS and YFSETQ. The table came from immunoSEQ multiplex PCR; TCRdb's copy has only in-frame clones and leaves some out. In the table there are about 680,000 clones, around 89% of which are singletons. This clone was detected once. This TCR came from a person between 18 and 65 years old who received the Ad26.COV2.S COVID-19 vaccine or a placebo. Source: peripheral blood, taken in a trial of Ad26.COV2.S vaccine versus placebo. The genes are TRBV5-1 and TRBJ2-1; D call uncertain. The CDR3: CASTEPEMWSNEQFF. CDR3 in DNA: TGCGCCAGCACCGAACCCGAGATGTGGAGCAATGAGCAGTTCTTC.